Shown below are 14 T cell receptor beta chains from a single sample sequenced in a study of human T cells and chemical hapten exposure. Indicated time point: patch test 3, about 24 weeks after DPC sensitization. The treatment: therapeutic diphenylcyclopropenone sensitization with weekly scalp DPC. MiXCR was run by TCRdb on the RACE reads, yielding one entry per CDR3 protein. The sample contains roughly 100,000 distinct CDR3 sequences, 30% to 35% of which appear only once. Sequencing was performed on whole blood, taken in connection with sensitization to the hapten diphenylcyclopropenone (DPC). The receptor source for this set is a man aged 35-49 years with alopecia areata. Some clones in this sample may be carry-over from other donors' samples.

This chain uses TRBV28 with TRBJ2-2; D not certain. This CDR3 has 15 amino acids. Trimming pared 5 bases from V and 4 bases from J, leaving 14 bases between. In germline, CDR1 is MDHEN, CDR2 SYDVKM. DNA for the CDR3: TGTGCCAGCAGTCCAAGCACTGGTGCCACCGGGGAGCTGTTTTTT. It codes for CASSPSTGATGELFF.

The DNA for the CDR3 is TGTGCCAGCAGCTTTACCCAAACAGATACGCAGTATTTT. Translation gives CASSFTQTDTQYF. This chain links TRBV11-2 with TRBJ2-3, with D hard to call. Germline CDR1 is SGHAT and CDR2 is FQNNGV. Trimming took off 3 bases at V and 3 bases at J, with 7 bases between the two ends. The CDR3 covers 13 residues. Full variable domain (outside the CDR3, taken from reference TRBV11-2 and TRBJ2-3): EAGVAQSPRYKIIEKRQSVAFWCNPISGHATLYWYQQILGQGPKLLIQFQNNGVVDDSQLPKDRFSAERLKGVDSTLKIQPAKLEDSAVYLCASSFTQTDTQYFGPGTRLTVL.

This chain connects TRBV29-1 to TRBJ2-1, with D unresolved. The CDR3 runs to 16 residues. Germline assignment: CDR1 SQVTM and CDR2 ANQGSEA. V shed 4 bases and J shed 2 bases, with 18 bases lying between them. CDR3: CSVGKGLTPTYNEQFF. CDR3 nucleotides: TGCAGCGTTGGTAAGGGCCTAACCCCTACCTACAATGAGCAGTTCTTC.

The rearrangement uses TRBV7-2 and TRBJ2-4, with a possible D match to TRBD1 (8 bases). Germline values: CDR1 SGHTA, CDR2 FQGNSA. This CDR3 contains 16 residues. The ends were cut back, 5 bases at V and 0 bases at J, with 14 bases in the middle. CDR3 sequence: CASSTQGGLAKNIQYF. As DNA, the CDR3 is TGTGCCAGCAGCACACAGGGGGGGCTAGCCAAAAACATTCAGTACTTC.

V is TRBV10-3 and J is TRBJ2-7; TRBD2 aligns across 8 bases. The CDR3 loop spans 16 amino acids. V lost 2 bases to trimming and J lost 0 bases; unmatched junction nucleotides: 6. Germline CDR1 ENHRY, CDR2 SYGVKD. This chain's CDR3 is CAISEGRSGSSYEQYV. CDR3 nucleotides: TGTGCCATCAGTGAGGGGAGGAGCGGGAGCTCCTACGAGCAGTACGTC.

V gene TRBV6-6 combines with J gene TRBJ1-2; 8 bases align to TRBD1. Trimming removed 2 bases from V and 4 bases from J; junction bases left unmatched: 6. The CDR3 is 15 amino acids. The germline gives CDR1 MNHNY, CDR2 SVGAGI (reference sequence). The CDR3 sequence is CASSYTDRGSYGYTF. CDR3 nucleotide sequence: TGTGCCAGCAGTTACACCGACAGGGGATCCTATGGCTACACCTTC.

The table lists this clonotype with a few counts. The CDR3 coding sequence is TGTGCCAGCAGCTTAAAAGGGGACAGGGGGCGATCACCCCTCCACTTT. Protein sequence: CASSLKGDRGRSPLHF. The gene calls are TRBV7-9 and TRBJ1-6; 12 nucleotides line up with TRBD1. Per the germline V gene, CDR1 is SEHNR and CDR2 is FQNEAQ (reference sequence). The CDR3 is made up of 16 amino acids. V shed 2 bases, J shed 10 bases, and the junction held 6 bases outside the gene matches.

The rearrangement uses TRBV7-2 and TRBJ2-7; 12 positions agree with TRBD2. The V and J ends lost 5 bases and 3 bases, in that order; junction bases with no gene match: 5. This CDR3 has 15 amino acids. CDR1 SGHTA and CDR2 FQGNSA come from the germline V gene. The CDR3 loop is CASSLTSGRSYEQYF. The CDR3 DNA reads as TGTGCCAGCAGCCTAACTAGCGGGAGGAGCTACGAGCAGTACTTC.

This clonotype has just a few counts. The chain couples TRBV5-1 to TRBJ1-1; a possible D gene is TRBD1 (5 bases). The CDR3 consists of 12 residues. V was trimmed by 4 bases and J by 5 bases, leaving 9 bases between them. The germline CDR1 and CDR2 sequences are SGHRS and YFSETQ. CDR3 nucleotide sequence: TGCGCCAGCAGCCAGAGGGGTACTGAAGCTTTCTTT. Translated, it gives CASSQRGTEAFF.

This sequence joins TRBV19 and TRBJ1-5; D is perhaps TRBD1 (5 bases). Trimming removed 0 bases at V and 6 bases at J, with 15 bases between. The germline V gene has CDR1 LNHDA and CDR2 SQIVND (reference sequence). This CDR3 contains 16 residues. This CDR3 is CASSIEINRGVQPQHF. The CDR3 region has the DNA TGTGCCAGTAGTATAGAGATCAATAGGGGTGTTCAGCCCCAGCATTTT.

The rearrangement links TRBV11-2 to TRBJ2-2; 9 bases match TRBD2. Germline V gene sequence: CDR1 SGHAT, CDR2 FQNNGV. CDR3 length: 14 amino acids. With 6 bases clipped from V and 14 bases from J, the junction kept 13 bases outside the gene matches. CDR3 in amino acids: CASRHTEAGGGLFF. The CDR3 nucleotides are TGTGCCAGCAGACACACTGAAGCGGGGGGCGGTCTGTTTTTT.

This clonotype was seen just once. The chain combines TRBV29-1 with TRBJ1-4; 8 bases match TRBD1. The CDR3 contains 14 residues. Germline CDR1 reads SQVTM; CDR2 reads ANQGSEA. The V and J ends lost 5 bases and 5 bases, in that order; junction bases with no gene match: 7. DNA for the CDR3: TGCAGCGTTTATCGACAGGGGAGGAATGAAAAACTGTTTTTT. Translated, it gives CSVYRQGRNEKLFF.

The CDR3 nucleotides read TGTGCCAGCAGCTTAGCCCAAGGCAGCAAGAACACTGAAGCTTTCTTT. Residues: CASSLAQGSKNTEAFF. V is TRBV7-9 and J is TRBJ1-1; D remains unclear. CDR3 length equals 16 residues. In germline, CDR1 is SEHNR, CDR2 FQNEAQ (reference sequence). Trimming cost V 0 bases and J 1 base, with 12 bases left between them.

CDR3 protein: CSARGINNSPLHF. As DNA, the CDR3 is TGCAGTGCTAGAGGGATCAATAATTCACCCCTCCACTTT. This chain links TRBV20-1 with TRBJ1-6, with no clear D. CDR3 size: 13 residues. The germline V gene has CDR1 DFQATT and CDR2 SNEGSKA (reference sequence). Trimming removed 1 base at V and 5 bases at J, with 6 bases between.